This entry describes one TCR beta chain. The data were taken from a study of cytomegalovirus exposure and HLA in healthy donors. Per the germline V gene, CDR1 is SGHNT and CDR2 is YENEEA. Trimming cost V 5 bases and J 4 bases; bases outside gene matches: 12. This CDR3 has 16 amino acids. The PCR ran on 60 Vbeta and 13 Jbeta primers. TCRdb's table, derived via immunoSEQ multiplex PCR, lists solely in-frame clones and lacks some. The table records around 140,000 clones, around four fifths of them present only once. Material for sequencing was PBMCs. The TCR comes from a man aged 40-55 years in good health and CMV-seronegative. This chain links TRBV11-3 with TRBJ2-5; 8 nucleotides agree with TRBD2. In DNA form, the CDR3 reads TGTGCCAGCAGCCCGTCGGGGAGCGGGGGTGGAGAGACCCAGTACTTC. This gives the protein CASSPSGSGGGETQYF.